These 12 T cell receptor beta chains were sequenced from one sample in a study of blood T cell repertoires in COVID-19. Profiling relied on immunoSEQ multiplex PCR, and the TCRdb table lists in-frame clones only, not all of them. The sample includes approximately 190,000 clones, about 86% of them seen just once. The specimen was peripheral blood. The source is a man aged 30 to 39 with active or convalescent COVID-19.

The rearrangement links TRBV5-6 to TRBJ2-1; D unclear. The V end lost 0 bases, the J end lost 6 bases, and 7 bases lay between the germline ends. The CDR3 is 13 residues long. Germline values: CDR1 SGHDT, CDR2 YYEEEE. CDR3 sequence: CASSLGLPNEQFF. In DNA form, the CDR3 reads TGTGCCAGCAGCTTGGGACTCCCCAATGAGCAGTTCTTC.

V and J are TRBV23-1 and TRBJ1-2; D gene uncertain. TRBV23-1 is designated an ORF whose function remains uncertain. This CDR3 has 12 amino acids. Trimming pared 8 bases from V and 5 bases from J, leaving 12 bases between. This chain's CDR3 is CASRLLVYGYTF. The CDR3 nucleotides are TGCGCCAGCCGACTTCTCGTATATGGCTACACCTTC.

This chain uses TRBV6-5 with TRBJ1-5, with 8 bases that match TRBD1. CDR3 length: 15 residues. V was pared by 7 bases and J by 2 bases, with 7 bases of the junction left unmatched. The V gene's germline CDR1 is MNHEY and CDR2 SVGAGI. Written as DNA, the CDR3 is TGTGCCAGCACCCCGGACAGGGCCGGCAATCAGCCCCAGCATTTT. This sequence encodes CASTPDRAGNQPQHF.

The chain couples TRBV28 to TRBJ1-5; 8 bases are shared with TRBD1. CDR3 length: 15 residues. The germline gives CDR1 MDHEN, CDR2 SYDVKM. The ends lost 4 bases at V and 5 bases at J; junction bases unmatched: 7. CDR3 sequence reads: CASSSTGAGDQPQHF. The DNA of the CDR3 is TGTGCCAGCAGTTCGACAGGGGCAGGGGATCAGCCCCAGCATTTT.

The J gene is TRBJ2-7, the V gene TRBV7-2, with 9 bases matching TRBD2. Germline CDR1 reads SGHTA; CDR2 reads FQGNSA. The CDR3 is made up of 15 amino acids. V lost 0 bases to trimming and J lost 3 bases; unmatched junction nucleotides: 3. CDR3 DNA: TGTGCCAGCAGCTTAGCCCCACTAGCGGGCTACGAGCAGTACTTC. It translates to CASSLAPLAGYEQYF.

This clone was counted a single time. V and J are TRBV9 and TRBJ1-2; D not certain. The CDR3 runs 13 residues. Per the germline V gene, CDR1 is SGDLS and CDR2 is YYNGEE. Trimming took off 3 bases at V and 5 bases at J, with 11 bases between the two ends. This CDR3 is CASSDSLHYGYTF. The CDR3 DNA sequence: TGTGCCAGCAGCGACAGTTTACATTATGGCTACACCTTC.

The table lists this clone with a count of one. The chain employs TRBV4-1 and TRBJ2-7, with 11 bases identical to TRBD2. The ends lost 2 bases at V and 6 bases at J; junction bases unmatched: 12. Germline V lookup: CDR1 MGHRA, CDR2 YSYEKL. This CDR3 comprises 17 residues. DNA of the CDR3: TGCGCCAGCAGCCAAATGCAGGTACTAGCGGGAGTCGCCGAGCAGTACTTC. Residues: CASSQMQVLAGVAEQYF.

The rearrangement uses TRBV28 and TRBJ2-4; 7 bases match TRBD2. The CDR3 is 11 amino acids. Per the germline V gene, CDR1 is MDHEN and CDR2 is SYDVKM. CDR3 region: CATSFKNIQYF. The CDR3 region has the DNA TGTGCGACTAGCTTCAAAAACATTCAGTACTTC.

This chain connects TRBV6-6 to TRBJ1-2; no reliable D call. Per the germline V gene, CDR1 is MNHNY and CDR2 is SVGAGI (reference sequence). V was pared by 4 bases and J by 0 bases, with 9 bases between. CDR3 size: 14 residues. The CDR3 DNA follows: TGTGCCAGCAGTTTGTACAGCACTAACTATGGCTACACCTTC. The encoded protein is CASSLYSTNYGYTF.

The chain recombines TRBV2 with TRBJ1-3; TRBD1 matches 9 bases. This CDR3 contains 15 residues. The V and J ends lost 6 bases and 2 bases, in that order; junction bases with no gene match: 5. Germline-derived CDR1 and CDR2 are SNHLY and FYNNEI. The CDR3 reads CASRSRDRAGNTIYF. DNA for the CDR3: TGTGCCAGCAGGTCCCGGGACAGGGCTGGAAACACCATATATTTT.

The chain couples TRBV24-1 to TRBJ1-2; D remains unclear. Trimming removed 5 bases at V and 8 bases at J, with 11 bases between. The CDR3 runs 12 residues. Looked up from germline, CDR1 is KGHDR and CDR2 is SFDVKD. The CDR3 spells CATSGTAGGYTF. CDR3 in DNA: TGTGCCACCAGTGGGACGGCGGGAGGCTACACCTTC.

The V gene is TRBV29-1, the J gene TRBJ2-1, with a weak D call TRBD2 (6 bases). CDR3 length: 16 residues. Germline CDR1 is SQVTM and CDR2 is ANQGSEA. V lost 0 bases and J lost 8, with 20 bases in between. The CDR3 nucleotides are TGCAGCGTTGAAGATCTTCAAGCGGGTCCTGGTCATGAGCAGTTCTTC. It yields the protein CSVEDLQAGPGHEQFF.